Below are 29 T cell receptor beta chains sequenced from a single sample in a study of blood T cell repertoires in COVID-19 (dated by TCRdb to 2019 to 2021). The library relied on the immunoSEQ multiplex PCR assay. The source is immuneACCESS, and TCRdb retained only in-frame sequences with V and J called. Part of the clones is not carried over; for the studies checked, unresolved V genes explain less than half of this, and the remainder is unexplained. The sample includes roughly 28,000 clones, with roughly nine tenths observed a single time. The top ten constitute around 4.7% of the sample. Sequenced input: peripheral blood. These receptors came from a man between 65 and 85 years old with active COVID-19.

This sequence joins TRBV5-1 and TRBJ2-3; TRBD1 matches at 9 bases. The CDR3 spans 16 residues. Germline V lookup: CDR1 SGHRS, CDR2 YFSETQ. The V gene end was trimmed by 3 bases and the J gene end by 5 bases; junction bases not matched to a gene: 10. DNA for the CDR3: TGCGCCAGCAGCTACTCCGGGACAGGGATAGGAGATACGCAGTATTTT. Translating it yields CASSYSGTGIGDTQYF.

The chain combines TRBV6-1 with TRBJ2-5; a possible D gene is TRBD1 (6 bases). With 3 bases removed from V and 2 bases from J, the gap between germline ends came to 16 bases. CDR1 is MNHNS, CDR2 SASEGT, per germline. This CDR3 region has 16 residues. The DNA of the CDR3 is TGTGCCAGCAGTGATCTGCGTACAGGGCGACAAGAGACCCAGTACTTC. Its protein is CASSDLRTGRQETQYF.

This clone has a single count. The V call is TRBV7-7, the J call TRBJ2-2; D unresolved. The CDR3 sequence is 15 residues long. Trimming stripped 2 bases from V and 2 bases from J, with 9 bases between. Germline lookup yields CDR1 SSHAT and CDR2 FNYEAQ (reference sequence). The CDR3 DNA sequence: TGTGCCAGCAGCTTATCCACAGCCAACACCGGGGAGCTGTTTTTT. Its protein product is CASSLSTANTGELFF.

This chain links TRBV3-1 (or the pseudogene TRBV3-2) with TRBJ2-3; no clear D gene. This CDR3 has 13 residues. V was trimmed by 1 base and J by 5 bases, leaving 7 bases between them. Germline V CDR1 and CDR2: LGHDT, YNNKEL (reference sequence). CDR3 residues: CASSQGLEDTQYF. The CDR3 nucleotides read TGTGCCAGCAGCCAAGGATTAGAAGATACGCAGTATTTT.

This clone appeared a few times. The rearrangement joins TRBV28 to TRBJ1-3; no definite D call. With 7 bases removed from V and 0 bases from J, the gap between germline ends came to 7 bases. CDR1 is MDHEN, CDR2 SYDVKM, per germline. The CDR3 has 13 residues. CDR3 sequence: CASTLSSGNTIYF. CDR3 nucleotides: TGTGCCAGCACACTGAGCTCTGGAAACACCATATATTTT. The entire variable domain, with the rest obtained from reference TRBV28 and TRBJ1-3, is as follows: DVKVTQSSRYLVKRTGEKVFLECVQDMDHENMFWYRQDPGLGLRLIYFSYDVKMKEKGDIPEGYSVSREKKERFSLILESASTNQTSMYLCASTLSSGNTIYFGEGSWLTVV.

This clone was detected once. This chain uses TRBV4-1 with TRBJ1-5; 7 bases are a match to TRBD1. The germline V gene has CDR1 MGHRA and CDR2 YSYEKL. The CDR3 has 19 residues. Germline trimming cut 2 bases from V and 0 bases from J; bases unmatched to any gene: 13. CDR3 coding DNA: TGCGCCAGCAGCCAAAGGGCGGGTGGACAGGTGAATAGCAATCAGCCCCAGCATTTT. This codes for CASSQRAGGQVNSNQPQHF.

The chain uses TRBV5-4 and TRBJ2-1, with 7 bases aligning to TRBD2. Looked up from germline, CDR1 is SGHNT and CDR2 is YYREEE (reference sequence). V shed 3 bases, J shed 7 bases, and the junction held 13 bases outside the gene matches. The CDR3 spans 16 residues. The CDR3 DNA is TGTGCCAGCAGCTACGAACTGAGCGGGGTACAAAATGAGCAGTTCTTC. As protein: CASSYELSGVQNEQFF.

The V and J genes are TRBV9 and TRBJ2-1; no firm D call. The CDR3 extends over 13 amino acids. V dropped 0 bases and J dropped 6 bases, with 7 bases sitting between them. Per the germline V gene, CDR1 is SGDLS and CDR2 is YYNGEE. CDR3 sequence: CASSVGLINEQFF. CDR3 bases: TGTGCCAGCAGCGTAGGACTGATCAATGAGCAGTTCTTC.

V is TRBV2 and J is TRBJ2-2, with D possibly being TRBD1 (6 bases). Between the trimmed V and J ends, which lost 7 bases and 4 bases, there was a span of 10 bases. CDR1 and CDR2 (germline): SNHLY, FYNNEI. This CDR3 is 13 amino acids long. The CDR3 loop is CASKRGGTGELFF. The CDR3 nucleotides are TGTGCCAGCAAACGAGGGGGCACCGGGGAGCTGTTTTTT.

The chain employs TRBV7-9 and TRBJ2-5; 7 bases map to TRBD1. The length of the CDR3 is 14 residues. CDR1 is SEHNR, CDR2 FQNEAQ, per germline (reference sequence). Unmatched junction bases numbered 3, after V lost 5 bases and J lost 0 bases. The CDR3 here is CASSPQGNQETQYF. The CDR3 DNA sequence: TGTGCCAGCAGCCCACAGGGGAACCAAGAGACCCAGTACTTC.

The CDR3 loop reads CASSQDNKGNEKLFF. The CDR3 nucleotides read TGTGCCAGCAGCCAAGATAACAAGGGGAATGAAAAACTGTTTTTT. The chain carries TRBV4-2 and TRBJ1-4; D is perhaps TRBD1 (5 bases). CDR3 size: 15 residues. Germline CDR1 is LGHNA and CDR2 is YNFKEQ. V lost 0 bases and J lost 5, with 10 bases in between.

This rearrangement joins TRBV7-2 to TRBJ2-7; unclear D gene. CDR3 length equals 12 residues. V was pared by 3 bases and J by 0 bases, with 3 bases between. Looked up from germline, CDR1 is SGHTA and CDR2 is FQGNSA. Here the CDR3 DNA reads TGTGCCAGCAGCTTGAGCTCCTACGAGCAGTACTTC. This encodes CASSLSSYEQYF.

The chain recombines TRBV2 with TRBJ2-7; TRBD2 aligns across 7 bases. V lost 8 bases to trimming and J lost 4 bases; unmatched junction nucleotides: 5. Per germline, CDR1 SNHLY and CDR2 FYNNEI. The CDR3 is 12 residues long. The CDR3 is CASSPSGYEQYF. The CDR3 DNA reads as TGTGCCAGCTCACCTAGCGGATACGAGCAGTACTTC.

The chain is built from TRBV18 and TRBJ1-1; D perhaps matches TRBD1 (5 bases). This CDR3 is built from 16 residues. The germline CDR1 and CDR2 sequences are KGHSH and LQKENI. Trimming stripped 3 bases from V and 1 base from J, with 15 bases between. The CDR3 spells CASSPPLGQGNTEAFF. In nucleotides, the CDR3 is TGTGCCAGCTCACCGCCCCTCGGGCAGGGGAACACTGAAGCTTTCTTT.

V gene TRBV2 combines with J gene TRBJ1-4; D is ambiguous. CDR1 SNHLY and CDR2 FYNNEI come from the germline V gene. The V gene lost 8 bases and the J gene lost 4 bases, with 5 bases spanning the gap. The CDR3 consists of 11 residues. CDR3 sequence (DNA): TGTGCCAGCGGGCTTAATGAAAAACTGTTTTTT. Its protein product is CASGLNEKLFF.

The chain has TRBV10-3 and TRBJ2-1, with TRBD2 as a possible D gene (7 bases). The CDR3 covers 14 residues. The V end lost 6 bases, the J end lost 8 bases, and 17 bases lay between the germline ends. From germline, CDR1 is ENHRY and CDR2 SYGVKD. The CDR3 nucleotides read TGTGCCATCAGGCGAGGGGGGGCGTCCGATGAGCAGTTCTTC. Its translation: CAIRRGGASDEQFF.

This chain uses TRBV3-1 (or the pseudogene TRBV3-2) with TRBJ2-5; 10 bases are shared with TRBD2. V dropped 1 base and J dropped 5; count of bases not matched to a gene: 7. The CDR3 runs to 16 residues. The germline gives CDR1 LGHDT, CDR2 YNNKEL (reference sequence). The CDR3 region is CASSQGPSGGAETQYF. Here the CDR3 DNA reads TGTGCCAGCAGCCAAGGCCCGAGCGGGGGGGCCGAGACCCAGTACTTC.

This chain connects TRBV3-1 (or the pseudogene TRBV3-2) to TRBJ2-1; 8 bases match TRBD2. Germline CDR1 LGHDT, CDR2 YNNKEL (reference sequence). The CDR3 length is 15 residues. V trimming: 4 bases; J trimming: 10 bases; junction bases outside the gene matches: 12. This CDR3 is CASSLLRGGRWEQFF. The DNA of the CDR3 is TGTGCCAGCAGCCTCCTCCGGGGGGGCCGCTGGGAGCAGTTCTTC.

The V gene is TRBV18, the J gene TRBJ2-7; TRBD2 might be the D (6 bases). Germline V gene sequence: CDR1 KGHSH, CDR2 LQKENI. This CDR3 has 16 residues. V gave up 0 bases and J gave up 7 bases, with 19 bases separating them. CDR3 DNA: TGTGCCAGCTCACCACCGTCGACGGGGTTGGAGGGGGAGCAGTACTTC. It codes for CASSPPSTGLEGEQYF.

The chain combines TRBV19 with TRBJ2-2; 10 bases map to TRBD2. The V and J ends lost 4 bases and 3 bases, in that order; junction bases with no gene match: 5. The CDR3 is 16 residues long. Germline V gene data show CDR1 as LNHDA and CDR2 as SQIVND (reference sequence). Here the CDR3 reads CASSTLAGGHTGELFF. As DNA, the CDR3 is TGTGCCAGTAGTACTTTAGCGGGGGGTCACACCGGGGAGCTGTTTTTT.

The J gene is TRBJ2-1, the V gene TRBV5-6, with 9 bases identical to TRBD2. V lost 4 bases to trimming and J lost 7 bases; unmatched junction nucleotides: 12. The length of the CDR3 is 16 residues. In germline, CDR1 is SGHDT, CDR2 YYEEEE. In DNA, the CDR3 is TGTGCCAGCAGCCCGGTTTGGCGGGGGGGCAGGAATGAGCAGTTCTTC. Its translation: CASSPVWRGGRNEQFF.

The chain has TRBV10-3 and TRBJ1-6; 8 bases line up with TRBD1. V was clipped by 8 bases and J by 5 bases; unmatched bases: 2. Germline V gives CDR1 ENHRY, CDR2 SYGVKD. The CDR3 consists of 13 residues. For the CDR3, the DNA is TGTGCCATCGGGACAGGACATAATTCACCCCTCCACTTT. Translation: CAIGTGHNSPLHF.

This clone was seen just once. The chain joins TRBV11-2 to TRBJ2-3; possible D gene TRBD1, 6 bases. Between the trimmed V and J ends, which lost 1 base and 4 bases, there was a span of 9 bases. This CDR3 region has 14 residues. Germline V gives CDR1 SGHAT, CDR2 FQNNGV. CDR3 nucleotides: TGTGCCAGCAGCTTAGGAGGGGGACCAGATACGCAGTATTTT. Translating it yields CASSLGGGPDTQYF.

This clone is a singleton in its sample. Compared with germline, one end of the junction differs, possibly owing to a read error. This rearrangement joins TRBV12-3 or TRBV12-4 to TRBJ2-1; TRBD1 matches 9 bases. This CDR3 region has 12 residues. The CDR3 nucleotides are TGCGCCACGGGGACAGGGTCCAATGAGCAGTTCTTC. Protein product: CATGTGSNEQFF.

The genes are TRBV5-4 and TRBJ2-5; 9 nucleotides align to TRBD1. V lost 5 bases, J lost 1 base, and 9 bases stayed unmatched. Germline V gene data show CDR1 as SGHNT and CDR2 as YYREEE (reference sequence). CDR3 size: 16 residues. The CDR3 nucleotides read TGTGCCAGCAGTACAGGGGGCGGGTTGAGCCAAGAGACCCAGTACTTC. It translates to CASSTGGGLSQETQYF.

The J gene is TRBJ2-4, the V gene TRBV2; unclear D gene. The germline V gene has CDR1 SNHLY and CDR2 FYNNEI. V lost 8 bases, J lost 0 bases, and 11 bases lay in between. The CDR3 is 14 residues long. The CDR3 protein is CASERSVAKNIQYF. CDR3 bases: TGTGCCAGCGAACGGTCTGTAGCCAAAAACATTCAGTACTTC.

By proportion, this clone is medium-sized. This chain connects TRBV6-6 to TRBJ2-6; 8 bases map to TRBD1. Per the germline V gene, CDR1 is MNHNY and CDR2 is SVGAGI (reference sequence). The CDR3 is made up of 16 amino acids. After removal of 5 bases from V and 0 bases from J, the junction contained 3 bases not matched to a gene. The CDR3 DNA sequence: TGTGCCAGCAGTGCTACAGGGGGCTCTGGGGCCAACGTCCTGACTTTC. Translation gives CASSATGGSGANVLTF.

V gene TRBV18 combines with J gene TRBJ1-1; 8 nucleotides match TRBD1. The ends lost 1 base at V and 2 bases at J; junction bases unmatched: 9. This CDR3 comprises 17 residues. Germline V gene data show CDR1 as KGHSH and CDR2 as LQKENI. The CDR3 region has the DNA TGTGCCAGCTCACCACGCCTGCAGGGGGCGTCTAACACTGAAGCTTTCTTT. Protein product: CASSPRLQGASNTEAFF.

V usage is TRBV18 and J usage is TRBJ2-2; D ambiguous. Germline V gives CDR1 KGHSH, CDR2 LQKENI. The V gene lost 3 bases and the J gene lost 1 base, with 6 bases spanning the gap. The CDR3 is 14 residues long. The CDR3 region is CASSPDLNTGELFF. The CDR3 coding sequence is TGTGCCAGCTCACCCGACTTGAACACCGGGGAGCTGTTTTTT. The whole variable domain, remainder taken from reference TRBV18 and TRBJ2-2, is NAGVMQNPRHLVRRRGQEARLRCSPMKGHSHVYWYRQLPEEGLKFMVYLQKENIIDESGMPKERFSAEFPKEGPSILRIQQVVRGDSAAYFCASSPDLNTGELFFGEGSRLTVL.